One sample yielded the 6 T cell receptor beta chains listed below, sequenced in a study of low-dose radiotherapy and immunotherapy resistance in tumors. PCR amplification of the TCRs was performed with Phusion for 20 PCR cycles, and it relied on a constant-region primer together with a V-primer adapter. TCRdb reprocessed the reads via MiXCR and lists one record per CDR3 protein. The table has some 52,000 distinct CDR3 sequences, roughly 33% seen once. Time point noted: after trial treatment. Treatment denoted: LDRT plus nivolumab, ipilimumab, low-dose cyclophosphamide and aspirin (RACIN trial). The sample was PBMCs, taken after low-dose radiotherapy plus immunotherapy. The receptors originated from a male donor with rectosigmoid adenocarcinoma.

This clonotype was counted ten times or more. This sequence joins TRBV20-1 and TRBJ2-7; a possible D gene is TRBD1 (5 bases). The CDR3 covers 13 residues. Trimming removed 2 bases from V and 3 bases from J, with 11 bases in between. Germline CDR1 reads DFQATT; CDR2 reads SNEGSKA (reference sequence). This chain's CDR3 is CSARNRGNYEQYF. DNA of the CDR3: TGCAGTGCTAGAAATAGGGGTAACTACGAGCAGTACTTC.

The J gene is TRBJ1-1, the V gene TRBV2; 8 bases fit TRBD1. The junction had 4 bases not matched to a gene; V was cut back by 6 bases and J by 1 base. This CDR3 is built from 14 residues. Germline assignment: CDR1 SNHLY and CDR2 FYNNEI. The CDR3 is CASRADRGNTEAFF. The CDR3 bases are TGTGCCAGCAGGGCAGACAGGGGGAACACTGAAGCTTTCTTT.

This sequence joins TRBV5-4 and TRBJ2-3; the D is unclear. Germline V CDR1 and CDR2: SGHNT, YYREEE (reference sequence). V was cut by 0 bases and J by 5 bases, with 7 bases left in between. This CDR3 region has 13 residues. The CDR3 reads CASSLEPLDTQYF. CDR3 sequence (DNA): TGTGCCAGCAGCTTGGAGCCACTAGATACGCAGTATTTT.

The genes are TRBV7-6 and TRBJ2-7; 7 bases line up with TRBD1. The CDR3 runs 16 residues. The V gene's germline CDR1 is SGHVS and CDR2 FNYEAQ. The V segment lost 1 base and the J segment 4 bases; nucleotides outside the gene matches: 10. DNA for the CDR3: TGTGCCAGCAGCTTAGGCGGCAGGGGGAATGCGTACGAGCAGTACTTC. Protein sequence: CASSLGGRGNAYEQYF.

This clonotype was recorded many times. The V gene is TRBV7-9, the J gene TRBJ1-5; D perhaps matches TRBD1 (5 bases). The CDR3 sequence is 17 residues long. Germline lookup yields CDR1 SEHNR and CDR2 FQNEAQ (reference sequence). V was clipped by 2 bases and J by 1 base, with 15 bases between them. Here the CDR3 DNA reads TGTGCCAGCAGCTTATATGGGGACGGTAAAAGCAATCAGCCCCAGCATTTT. Residues: CASSLYGDGKSNQPQHF.

This clonotype showed up many times. The chain has TRBV5-6 and TRBJ1-5; unclear D gene. The CDR3 covers 15 residues. V dropped 1 base and J dropped 0 bases, with 8 bases sitting between them. Germline loops: CDR1 SGHDT, CDR2 YYEEEE. In DNA, the CDR3 is TGTGCCAGCAGCTTGCAGGTGTATAGCAATCAGCCCCAGCATTTT. This encodes CASSLQVYSNQPQHF.